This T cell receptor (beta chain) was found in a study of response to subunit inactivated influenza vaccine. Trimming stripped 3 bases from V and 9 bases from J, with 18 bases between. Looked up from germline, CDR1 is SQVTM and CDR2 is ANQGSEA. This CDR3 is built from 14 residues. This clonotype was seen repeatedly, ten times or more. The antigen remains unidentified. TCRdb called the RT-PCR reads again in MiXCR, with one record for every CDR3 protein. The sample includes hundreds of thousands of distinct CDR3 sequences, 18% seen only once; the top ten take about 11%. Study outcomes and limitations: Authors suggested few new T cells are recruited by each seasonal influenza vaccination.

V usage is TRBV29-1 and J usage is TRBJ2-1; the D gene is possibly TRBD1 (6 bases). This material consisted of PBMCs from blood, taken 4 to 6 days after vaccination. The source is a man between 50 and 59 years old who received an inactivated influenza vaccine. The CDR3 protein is CSVDRFPGVGEQFF. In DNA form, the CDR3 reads TGCAGCGTTGATCGGTTTCCAGGGGTTGGTGAGCAGTTCTTC.